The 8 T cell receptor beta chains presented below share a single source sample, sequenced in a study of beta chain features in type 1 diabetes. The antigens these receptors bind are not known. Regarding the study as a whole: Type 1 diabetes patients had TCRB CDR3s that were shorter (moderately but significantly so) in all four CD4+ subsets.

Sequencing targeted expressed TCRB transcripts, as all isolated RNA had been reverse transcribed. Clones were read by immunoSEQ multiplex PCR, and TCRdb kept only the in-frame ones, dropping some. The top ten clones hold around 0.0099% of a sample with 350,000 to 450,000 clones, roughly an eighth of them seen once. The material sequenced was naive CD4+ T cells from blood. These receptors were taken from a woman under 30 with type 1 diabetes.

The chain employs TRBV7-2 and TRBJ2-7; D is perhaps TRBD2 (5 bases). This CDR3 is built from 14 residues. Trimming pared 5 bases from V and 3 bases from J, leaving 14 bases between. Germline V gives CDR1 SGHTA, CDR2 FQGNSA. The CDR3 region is CASSAEYRDYEQYF. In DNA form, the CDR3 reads TGTGCCAGCAGCGCGGAATACCGGGACTACGAGCAGTACTTC.

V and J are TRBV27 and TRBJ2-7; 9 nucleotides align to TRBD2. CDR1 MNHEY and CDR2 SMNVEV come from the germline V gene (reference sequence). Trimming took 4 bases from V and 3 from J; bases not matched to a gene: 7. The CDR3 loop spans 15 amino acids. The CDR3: CASSSNLAGFYEQYF. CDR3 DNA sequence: TGTGCCAGCAGTTCCAACCTAGCGGGGTTCTACGAGCAGTACTTC.

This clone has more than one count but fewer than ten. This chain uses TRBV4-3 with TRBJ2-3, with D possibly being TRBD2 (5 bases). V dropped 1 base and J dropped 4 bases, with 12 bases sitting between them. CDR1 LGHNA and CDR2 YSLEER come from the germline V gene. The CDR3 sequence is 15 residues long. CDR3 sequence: CASSQAVAGADTQYF. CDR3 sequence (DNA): TGCGCCAGCAGCCAAGCCGTGGCGGGCGCAGATACGCAGTATTTT.

The CDR3 here is CASSSARAGLGLYEQYF. The CDR3, as DNA: TGTGCCAGCAGCTCCGCCCGCGCGGGACTAGGGCTATACGAGCAGTACTTC. The chain links TRBV5-4 to TRBJ2-7; 8 nucleotides line up with TRBD2. The V segment lost 3 bases and the J segment 4 bases; nucleotides outside the gene matches: 15. The CDR3 runs to 17 residues. Germline CDR1 SGHNT, CDR2 YYREEE (reference sequence).

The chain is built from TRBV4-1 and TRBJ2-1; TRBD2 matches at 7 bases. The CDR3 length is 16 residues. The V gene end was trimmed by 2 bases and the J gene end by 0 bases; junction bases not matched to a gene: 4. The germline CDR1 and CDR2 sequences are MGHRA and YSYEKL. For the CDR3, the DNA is TGCGCCAGCAGCCAACCGGGACTACACTCCTACAATGAGCAGTTCTTC. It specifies CASSQPGLHSYNEQFF.

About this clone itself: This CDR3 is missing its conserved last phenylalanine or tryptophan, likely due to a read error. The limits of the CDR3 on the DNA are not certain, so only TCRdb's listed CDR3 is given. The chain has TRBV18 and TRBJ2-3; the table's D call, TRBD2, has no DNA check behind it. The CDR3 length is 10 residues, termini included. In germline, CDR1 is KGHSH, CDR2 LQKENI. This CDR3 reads CASSPFLSGD.

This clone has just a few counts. CDR3 residues: CASIHSGTQTQPQHF. CDR3 in DNA: TGTGCCAGCATTCACTCCGGGACACAGACGCAGCCCCAGCATTTT. The chain has TRBV28 and TRBJ1-5, with TRBD1 as a possible D gene (6 bases). The V end lost 7 bases, the J end lost 7 bases, and 20 bases lay between the germline ends. This CDR3 spans 15 amino acids. From germline, CDR1 is MDHEN and CDR2 SYDVKM.

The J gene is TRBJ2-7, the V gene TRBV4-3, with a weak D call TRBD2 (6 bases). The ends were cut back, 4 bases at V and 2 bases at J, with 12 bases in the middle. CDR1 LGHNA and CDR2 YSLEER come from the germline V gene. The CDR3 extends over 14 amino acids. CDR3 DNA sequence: TGCGCCAGCAGCCCGGTGGGAGGCGCCTACGAGCAGTACTTC. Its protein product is CASSPVGGAYEQYF.